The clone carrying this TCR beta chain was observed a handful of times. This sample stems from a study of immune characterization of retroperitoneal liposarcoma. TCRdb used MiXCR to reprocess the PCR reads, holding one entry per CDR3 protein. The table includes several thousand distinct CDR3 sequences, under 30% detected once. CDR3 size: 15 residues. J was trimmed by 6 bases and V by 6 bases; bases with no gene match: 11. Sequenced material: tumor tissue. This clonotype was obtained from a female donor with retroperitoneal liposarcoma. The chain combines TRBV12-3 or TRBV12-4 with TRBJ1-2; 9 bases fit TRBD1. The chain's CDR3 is CASRTGGALVDGYTF. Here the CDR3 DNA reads TGTGCCAGCAGAACAGGGGGCGCGTTGGTGGATGGCTACACCTTC.